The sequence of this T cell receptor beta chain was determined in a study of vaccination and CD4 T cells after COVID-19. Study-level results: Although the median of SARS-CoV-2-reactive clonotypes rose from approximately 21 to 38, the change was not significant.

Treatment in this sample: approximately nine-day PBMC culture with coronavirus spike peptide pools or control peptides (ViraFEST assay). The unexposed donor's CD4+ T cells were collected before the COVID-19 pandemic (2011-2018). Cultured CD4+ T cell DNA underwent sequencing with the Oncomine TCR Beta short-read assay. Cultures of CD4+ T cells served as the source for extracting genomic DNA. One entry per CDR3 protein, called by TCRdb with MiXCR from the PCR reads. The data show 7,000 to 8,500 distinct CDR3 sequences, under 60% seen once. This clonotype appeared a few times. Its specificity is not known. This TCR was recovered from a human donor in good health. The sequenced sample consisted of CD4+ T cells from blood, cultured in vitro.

The CDR3 bases are TGCAGTGCTCTCCCCCTTCCGGGGCCGGGGGGCTACACCTTC. Its protein is CSALPLPGPGGYTF. The rearrangement uses TRBV20-1 and TRBJ1-2; possibly TRBD1 for D (5 bases). This CDR3 region has 14 residues. The germline gives CDR1 DFQATT, CDR2 SNEGSKA (reference sequence). Trimming took 5 bases from V and 8 from J, leaving 21 bases between them.